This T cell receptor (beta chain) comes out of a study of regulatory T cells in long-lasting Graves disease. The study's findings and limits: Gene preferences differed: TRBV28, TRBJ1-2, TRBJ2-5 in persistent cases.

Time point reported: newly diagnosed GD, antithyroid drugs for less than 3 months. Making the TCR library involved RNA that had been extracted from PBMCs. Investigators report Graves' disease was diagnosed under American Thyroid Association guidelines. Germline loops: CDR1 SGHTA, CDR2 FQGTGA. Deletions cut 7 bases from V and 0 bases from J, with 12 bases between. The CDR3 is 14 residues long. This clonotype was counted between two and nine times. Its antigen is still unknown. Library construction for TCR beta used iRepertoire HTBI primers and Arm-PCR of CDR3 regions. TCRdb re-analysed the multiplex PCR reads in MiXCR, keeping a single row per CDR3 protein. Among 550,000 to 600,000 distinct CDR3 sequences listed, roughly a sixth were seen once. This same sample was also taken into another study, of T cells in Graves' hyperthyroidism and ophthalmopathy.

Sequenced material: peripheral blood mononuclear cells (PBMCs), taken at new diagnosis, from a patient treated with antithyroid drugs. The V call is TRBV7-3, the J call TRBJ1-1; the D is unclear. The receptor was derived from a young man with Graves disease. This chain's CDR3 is CASTEGAVNTEAFF. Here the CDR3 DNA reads TGTGCCAGCACCGAAGGAGCGGTGAACACTGAAGCTTTCTTT.